Shown below are 27 T cell receptor beta chains from a single sample sequenced in a study of T cells after posttransplantation cyclophosphamide. Assay: immunoSEQ multiplex PCR; the TCRdb copy retains only in-frame clones and omits some. The table has 11,000 to 15,000 clones, over 60% seen once; the top ten hold 0.95% to 1.5%. Sequenced: memory CD4+ T cells sorted from PBMCs. The receptors were sampled from a man aged 45 to 65.

This clone has only a few counts. This chain's CDR3 is CASHRTVVQVFF. CDR3 coding DNA: TGTGCCAGCCACCGGACAGTAGTTCAAGTTTTCTTT. The rearrangement links TRBV5-8 to TRBJ1-1, with D possibly being TRBD1 (6 bases). The V gene lost 7 bases and the J gene lost 13 bases, with 20 bases spanning the gap. This CDR3 has 12 amino acids. Germline-derived CDR1 and CDR2 are SGHTS and YDEGEE.

The gene calls are TRBV30 and TRBJ2-7; D is unclear. The germline V gene has CDR1 GTSNPN and CDR2 SVGIG (reference sequence). The CDR3 runs to 13 residues. The ends were cut back, 5 bases at V and 0 bases at J, with 11 bases in the middle. The CDR3 DNA reads TGTGCCTGGCGGTCCCCGGGCTCCTACGAGCAGTACTTC. Amino acid sequence: CAWRSPGSYEQYF. Combining the CDR3 with reference TRBV30 and TRBJ2-7 gives the whole variable domain SQTIHQWPATLVQPVGSPLSLECTVEGTSNPNLYWYRQAAGRGLQLLFYSVGIGQISSEVPQNLSASRPQDRQFILSSKKLLLSDSGFYLCAWRSPGSYEQYFGPGTRLTVT.

J is TRBJ2-1 and V is TRBV9, with 11 bases aligning to TRBD2. The CDR3 contains 15 residues. Germline-derived CDR1 and CDR2 are SGDLS and YYNGEE. With V trimmed by 2 bases and J by 5 bases, 3 bases remained unmatched. The CDR3 region is CASSVTSGSDNEQFF. The CDR3 DNA reads TGTGCCAGCAGCGTTACTAGCGGGAGTGACAATGAGCAGTTCTTC.

V usage is TRBV5-6 and J usage is TRBJ2-3; tentatively, D is TRBD1 (6 bases). The CDR3 totals 14 residues. Germline CDR1 SGHDT, CDR2 YYEEEE. Trimming took off 0 bases at V and 1 base at J, with 6 bases between the two ends. The CDR3 region has the DNA TGTGCCAGCAGCTTGGCAGGGGGCACAGATACGCAGTATTTT. This codes for CASSLAGGTDTQYF.

The chain is built from TRBV10-1 and TRBJ1-5; perhaps TRBD1 as D (6 bases). The CDR3 has 13 residues. V lost 5 bases, J lost 5 bases, and 10 bases lay in between. Germline V gene data show CDR1 as WNHNN and CDR2 as SYGVQD (reference sequence). CDR3: CASSQGLDQPQHF. The CDR3 region has the DNA TGCGCCAGCAGTCAGGGGCTTGATCAGCCCCAGCATTTT.

The chain has TRBV5-4 and TRBJ2-7; 8 bases align to TRBD1. With V trimmed by 2 bases and J by 2 bases, 3 bases remained unmatched. The germline CDR1 and CDR2 sequences are SGHNT and YYREEE (reference sequence). The CDR3 has 14 amino acids. The CDR3 DNA reads as TGTGCCAGCAGCTTTCAGGACAGGGCCTACGAGCAGTACTTC. It is translated as CASSFQDRAYEQYF.

The chain is built from TRBV30 and TRBJ1-2, with 9 positions matching TRBD1. V lost 0 bases, J lost 12 bases, and 5 bases stayed unmatched. The CDR3 is 12 residues long. Germline V gene sequence: CDR1 GTSNPN, CDR2 SVGIG (reference sequence). CDR3 DNA: TGTGCCTGGAGTGTACCAGGGACAGGGCACACCTTC. Protein product: CAWSVPGTGHTF.

The chain is built from TRBV7-2 and TRBJ2-5; no clear D. Trimming shortened V by 3 bases and J by 2 bases, and 7 bases separated the two germline ends. CDR1 SGHTA and CDR2 FQGNSA come from the germline V gene. The length of the CDR3 is 13 residues. Here the CDR3 reads CASSFSPQETQYF. CDR3 in DNA: TGTGCCAGCAGCTTTAGTCCGCAAGAGACCCAGTACTTC.

V and J are TRBV11-3 and TRBJ2-5; weak D call: TRBD2 (6 bases). The DNA end is a closer match to TRBJ2-7, so the J assignment may be wrong. The CDR3 has 14 amino acids. Per the germline V gene, CDR1 is SGHNT and CDR2 is YENEEA. The CDR3 here is CASSRVGTSYEQYF. CDR3 DNA: TGTGCCAGCAGCAGGGTAGGGACTTCCTACGAGCAGTACTTC.

The rearrangement links TRBV29-1 to TRBJ2-5; no clear D gene. This CDR3 has 10 amino acids. Germline-derived CDR1 and CDR2 are SQVTM and ANQGSEA. Trimming cost V 5 bases and J 4 bases, with 5 bases left between them. Here the CDR3 DNA reads TGCAGCGTTTTCGTAGAGACCCAGTACTTC. This gives the protein CSVFVETQYF.

This sequence joins TRBV7-8 and TRBJ1-1; no reliable D call. The germline CDR1 and CDR2 sequences are SGHVS and FQNEAQ. CDR3 length equals 14 residues. The V end was cut by 3 bases, the J end by 2 bases, with 10 bases between. The CDR3 sequence is CASSFDRENTEAFF. The CDR3 DNA is TGTGCCAGCAGCTTTGACCGGGAAAACACTGAAGCTTTCTTT.

This rearrangement joins TRBV6-5 to TRBJ1-1; 7 nucleotides match TRBD1. This CDR3 has 13 residues. Per the germline V gene, CDR1 is MNHEY and CDR2 is SVGAGI. V was pared by 6 bases and J by 4 bases, with 5 bases of the junction left unmatched. The CDR3 DNA sequence: TGTGCCAGCAGCCCGAGGGGGCGCACTGAAGCTTTCTTT. Translating gives CASSPRGRTEAFF.

In this sample, this clone turned up once. The chain carries TRBV4-1 and TRBJ1-4, with D possibly matching TRBD1 (5 bases). Germline V gives CDR1 MGHRA, CDR2 YSYEKL. V dropped 0 bases and J dropped 7 bases, with 15 bases sitting between them. The CDR3 runs to 16 residues. The CDR3 protein is CASSQDGGLRVEKLFF. The CDR3 nucleotides read TGCGCCAGCAGCCAAGATGGGGGACTGCGAGTTGAAAAACTGTTTTTT.

This rearrangement joins TRBV7-9 to TRBJ2-1; 8 bases align to TRBD1. CDR1 is SEHNR, CDR2 FQNEAQ, per germline (reference sequence). V dropped 5 bases and J dropped 8; count of bases not matched to a gene: 8. CDR3 length equals 14 residues. The CDR3 nucleotides read TGTGCCAGCAGCCGTAGACAGGGGATCGATGAGCAGTTCTTC. Translating gives CASSRRQGIDEQFF.

There are a few counts of this clone. The CDR3 bases are TGTGCCAGCAGCGTAGATTCGGGGGCCGGGGAGCTGTTTTTT. Its protein product is CASSVDSGAGELFF. J is TRBJ2-2 and V is TRBV9, with D perhaps matching TRBD2 (6 bases). The CDR3 spans 14 residues. Germline lookup yields CDR1 SGDLS and CDR2 YYNGEE. Between the trimmed V and J ends, which lost 0 bases and 6 bases, there was a span of 9 bases.

The chain combines TRBV5-1 with TRBJ2-6; the D gene is possibly TRBD2 (6 bases). Germline CDR1 SGHRS, CDR2 YFSETQ. The CDR3 sequence is 16 residues long. V shed 4 bases and J shed 0 bases, with 11 bases lying between them. The CDR3 bases are TGCGCCAGCAGCCGGGACTTTAGCTCTGGGGCCAACGTCCTGACTTTC. It yields the protein CASSRDFSSGANVLTF.

The chain recombines TRBV10-1 with TRBJ2-3, with TRBD2 identical over 12 bases. In germline, CDR1 is WNHNN, CDR2 SYGVQD (reference sequence). The CDR3 is 16 amino acids. Trimming cost V 11 bases and J 2 bases; bases outside gene matches: 11. The CDR3 sequence: CAGLWASGRVTDTQYF. CDR3 bases: TGCGCCGGCCTATGGGCTAGCGGGAGGGTCACAGATACGCAGTATTTT.

This chain connects TRBV6-5 to TRBJ2-3, with TRBD2 matching 9 bases. This CDR3 comprises 16 residues. In germline, CDR1 is MNHEY, CDR2 SVGAGI. V was pared by 2 bases and J by 4 bases, with 7 bases of the junction left unmatched. The CDR3 nucleotides are TGTGCCAGCAGTTACCGAGCGGGGGGTAGCGCAGATACGCAGTATTTT. Amino acids: CASSYRAGGSADTQYF.

CDR3 region: CASSFRAGWGNQPQHF. The CDR3 DNA follows: TGTGCCAGCAGCTTTCGTGCGGGTTGGGGAAATCAGCCCCAGCATTTT. The rearrangement uses TRBV5-6 and TRBJ1-5; D call uncertain. Germline CDR1 SGHDT, CDR2 YYEEEE. The V and J ends lost 2 bases and 4 bases respectively, with 16 bases between them. The CDR3 spans 16 residues. Complete variable domain (other parts from reference TRBV5-6 and TRBJ1-5): DAGVTQSPTHLIKTRGQQVTLRCSPKSGHDTVSWYQQALGQGPQFIFQYYEEEERQRGNFPDRFSGHQFPNYSSELNVNALLLGDSALYLCASSFRAGWGNQPQHFGDGTRLSIL.

The chain is built from TRBV10-3 and TRBJ1-2; 8 nucleotides line up with TRBD1. This CDR3 has 15 residues. V lost 3 bases and J lost 4; bases outside the gene matches: 7. Germline assignment: CDR1 ENHRY and CDR2 SYGVKD. The CDR3 is CAISESTGEGYGYTF. The CDR3 nucleotides read TGTGCCATCAGTGAATCGACAGGGGAGGGCTATGGCTACACCTTC.

V is TRBV7-6 and J is TRBJ1-1, with 7 bases that match TRBD1. The CDR3 sequence is 15 residues long. After removal of 4 bases from V and 4 bases from J, the junction contained 9 bases not matched to a gene. Per germline, CDR1 SGHVS and CDR2 FNYEAQ. The CDR3 region has the DNA TGTGCCAGCAGCTCAGGGCAGGGGGGTACCACTGAAGCTTTCTTT. Translation: CASSSGQGGTTEAFF.

The rearrangement links TRBV4-1 to TRBJ2-1; 12 nucleotides align to TRBD2. J gave up 4 bases and V 2 bases, and 18 bases lay outside the gene matches. The CDR3 sequence is 21 residues long. Germline assignment: CDR1 MGHRA and CDR2 YSYEKL. CDR3 DNA sequence: TGCGCCAGCAGCCAACGCCTAGCGGGGGGGATAACGCGGGGGAGTTACAATGAGCAGTTCTTC. This encodes CASSQRLAGGITRGSYNEQFF.

This clone was observed a single time. CDR3: CASASTGSANSPLHF. DNA of the CDR3: TGTGCCAGCGCGTCGACAGGGTCCGCAAATTCACCCCTCCACTTT. The rearrangement uses TRBV6-6 and TRBJ1-6; 7 bases align to TRBD1. Germline loops: CDR1 MNHNY, CDR2 SVGAGI (reference sequence). The V segment lost 8 bases and the J segment 7 bases; nucleotides outside the gene matches: 11. The CDR3 extends over 15 amino acids.

The rearrangement joins TRBV2 to TRBJ1-3; the D gene is possibly TRBD1 (6 bases). Germline assignment: CDR1 SNHLY and CDR2 FYNNEI. The V and J ends lost 8 bases and 0 bases respectively, with 11 bases between them. This CDR3 has 14 residues. The CDR3, as DNA: TGTGCCAGCGCCCGGGGGGCCTCTGGAAACACCATATATTTT. This encodes CASARGASGNTIYF. The full variable domain, rest sourced from reference TRBV2 and TRBJ1-3, is EPEVTQTPSHQVTQMGQEVILRCVPISNHLYFYWYRQILGQKVEFLVSFYNNEISEKSEIFDDQFSVERPDGSNFTLKIRSTKLEDSAMYFCASARGASGNTIYFGEGSWLTVV.

V and J are TRBV25-1 and TRBJ1-2; TRBD1 matches at 8 bases. This CDR3 contains 14 residues. The V segment lost 10 bases and the J segment 8 bases; nucleotides outside the gene matches: 15. Germline CDR1 is MGHDK and CDR2 is SYGVNS. The CDR3 coding sequence is TGTGCCACCAGACGGACAGGGAAAGGAGGCGGCTACACCTTC. It encodes CATRRTGKGGGYTF.

The chain recombines TRBV7-2 with TRBJ2-2; D is perhaps TRBD1 (6 bases). From germline, CDR1 is SGHTA and CDR2 FQGNSA. This CDR3 is built from 13 residues. The germline V and J ends were trimmed by 0 bases and 13 bases, with 12 bases remaining between them. The DNA of the CDR3 is TGTGCCAGCAGCTTAGCCGCAGGGGTGGGGCTGTTTTTT. The encoded protein is CASSLAAGVGLFF. Complete variable domain (other parts from reference TRBV7-2 and TRBJ2-2): GAGVSQSPSNKVTEKGKDVELRCDPISGHTALYWYRQSLGQGLEFLIYFQGNSAPDKSGLPSDRFSAERTGGSVSTLTIQRTQQEDSAVYLCASSLAAGVGLFFGEGSRLTVL.

V and J are TRBV15 and TRBJ2-3, with TRBD2 matching 12 bases. The CDR3 extends over 16 amino acids. V lost 5 bases, J lost 6 bases, and 9 bases stayed unmatched. The germline CDR1 and CDR2 sequences are LNHNV and YYDKDF (reference sequence). In DNA, the CDR3 is TGTGCCACCAGCCAACGACTAGCGGGGGCATCGGATACGCAGTATTTT. Translating gives CATSQRLAGASDTQYF.